Reported below is one TCR beta chain. The source of the sample is a study of blood T cell repertoires in COVID-19. The CDR3 runs 13 residues. In germline, CDR1 is SGHVS, CDR2 FQNEAQ. V lost 5 bases to trimming and J lost 6 bases, with 11 bases between them. The Seattle patients, enrolled during active infection, were followed longitudinally. Per the study methods: From reference gene primer amplification, estimates of nucleated cell counts were derived. Sequenced by immunoSEQ multiplex PCR; TCRdb stores in-frame clones only, minus some. Clonal size and the V and J genes are those of that table, whereas D and trimming came from the DNA. The sample shows under 400,000 clones, under 90% of them seen only once.

The TCR was taken from a woman aged 25 to 39 with COVID-19, enrolled during active disease. The sequencing input was peripheral blood. The chain is built from TRBV7-8 and TRBJ1-5; possibly TRBD1 for D (5 bases). DNA of the CDR3: TGTGCCAGCAGCGGGCAGACAGCTCAGCCCCAGCATTTT. Amino acids: CASSGQTAQPQHF.